The clone carrying this T cell receptor (beta chain) was counted ten times or more. Its antigen is as yet unknown. Unique molecular identifiers tagged the TCR beta cDNA libraries. TCRdb ran MiXCR on the PCR reads and lists one entry per CDR3 protein. This table has about 200,000 distinct CDR3 sequences, approximately 28% appearing once. The data derive from a study of post-analysis software for immune sequencing data. Study at large: Progressive-relapsing, secondary progressive and relapsing-remitting multiple sclerosis were among the disease courses included.

The study's findings and limits: The study found significantly lower normalized Chao1 diversity in multiple sclerosis patients than in controls. Pronounced co-clustering by F measure was evident among identically batched samples.

The material sequenced was blood. This TCR was sampled from a girl aged 2 to 17 with multiple sclerosis.

The CDR3 nucleotides are TGCGCCAGCAGCTTGCTAGCGGGGGCGAGCACAGATACGCAGTATTTT. It encodes CASSLLAGASTDTQYF. The chain carries TRBV5-1 and TRBJ2-3, with TRBD2 matching 10 bases. Germline CDR1 SGHRS, CDR2 YFSETQ. The CDR3 spans 16 residues. V was clipped by 1 base and J by 0 bases; unmatched bases: 2.